One sample yielded the 3 T cell receptor beta chains listed below, sequenced in a study of T cell responses to AZD1222 COVID-19 vaccine. Clones were sequenced by immunoSEQ multiplex PCR, and TCRdb holds only the in-frame ones, with some missing. The data contain about 64,000 clones, about 80% of them seen just once; the ten biggest clones take up 11% to 15%. The starting material was peripheral blood, obtained 28 days after the second AZD1222 dose. The receptors originated from an adult who received the AZD1222 COVID-19 vaccine.

V gene TRBV4-3 combines with J gene TRBJ1-1; D unresolved. Between the trimmed V and J ends, which lost 0 bases and 1 base, there was a span of 6 bases. The CDR3 is 14 residues long. The germline CDR1 and CDR2 sequences are LGHNA and YSLEER. As DNA, the CDR3 is TGCGCCAGCAGCCAAGATTTGCAGAACACTGAAGCTTTCTTT. Residues: CASSQDLQNTEAFF.

This chain links TRBV9 with TRBJ1-2; a weak D match, TRBD1 (5 bases). The CDR3 spans 14 residues. The V end was cut by 3 bases, the J end by 2 bases, with 11 bases between. CDR1 and CDR2 (germline): SGDLS, YYNGEE. The CDR3 DNA reads TGTGCCAGCAGCGAGGGACGGAGAAACTATGGCTACACCTTC. Translated, it gives CASSEGRRNYGYTF.

A word on this clone: One end of the junction does not line up with germline, which may come from a read error. The J gene is TRBJ1-1, the V gene TRBV7-2; a possible D gene is TRBD1 (6 bases). The CDR3 is 15 amino acids. Germline V gives CDR1 SGHTA, CDR2 FQGNSA. As DNA, the CDR3 is TGTGCCAGCACCTTAAGCACAGGGATGAACACTGAAGCTTTCTTT. Amino acid sequence: CASTLSTGMNTEAFF.